The sequence of this T cell receptor beta chain was determined in a study of EBV T-cell therapy then PD-1 blockade in nasopharyngeal carcinoma (dated by TCRdb to the early 2020s). Genomic DNA was extracted from sorted cells using the Qiagen DNeasy Kit. TCR beta chain deep sequencing was performed on the immunoSEQ platform. The original methods were these. Repertoire data analysis was performed with the immunoSEQ Analyzer software. Sourced from immuneACCESS, this table was stored by TCRdb with only in-frame sequences that have V and J called. A share of the clones is absent; for the studies checked, an unresolved V gene accounts for under half, and the remainder has no known explanation. The DNA gave D and trimming, while V, J and clone size come from that table. The sample table lists 19,000 or so clones, roughly 84% of them with a count of one. Roughly 27% of the sample comes from the top ten. The cysteine opens and the phenylalanine closes a CDR3 of 12 amino acids. Only the CDR3 DNA is retained, 36 bases long and in frame from the first base. For CDR1 and CDR2, the germline V gene lists SQVTM and ANQGSEA. Trimming costs V 4 bases and J 1 base, and their ends lie 8 bases apart.

The treatment or condition label, read with the paper, signifies: AdE1-LMPpoly-expanded autologous EBV-specific T-cell therapy followed by anti-PD-1 nivolumab. Within its sample, this clone is medium-sized (0.01 to 0.1%). The antigen it binds to is not known. No base quality information exists; no much larger clone differs at one position. This same CDR3 is encoded by further DNA sequences in the sample. This sequence originates from a man in his forties with nasopharyngeal carcinoma. The sample consisted of CD8+ T cells from blood, taken at day 0 from a patient whose treatment included autologous EBV-specific T cells and nivolumab. The rearrangement joined TRBV29-1 to TRBJ2-7; TRBD1 is a weak D gene call, 6 bases matching. CDR3 protein: CSVGGQSYEQYF. The DNA reads TGCAGCGTTGGAGGACAGTCCTACGAGCAGTACTTC.